This T cell receptor beta chain derives from a study of spatial heterogeneity in lung cancer. Turning to the study itself: The count of detected beta-chain sequences consistently exceeded that of alpha-chain sequences. The library had UMIs, and each TCR and UMI pair averaged more than ten raw reads.

Carried by each TCR cDNA molecule was a unique molecular identifier. Each CDR3 protein gets one entry after TCRdb re-called the 5' RACE reads with MiXCR. The sample contains about 48,000 distinct CDR3 sequences, over 4.5% of which appear only once. Per germline, CDR1 SGHKS and CDR2 YYEKEE (reference sequence). This CDR3 region has 13 residues. Trimming left V 4 bases short and J 5 bases short, with 12 bases between. This clonotype was seen at least ten times. Antigen unknown. Findings of the study overall: Circulating ubiquitous expanded tumor TCRs were observed more frequently at resection than at follow-up.

Described time point: sample taken at primary tumor resection. The authors sequenced whole RNA from tumor, nontumor lung or frozen PBMC without sorting. The material was PBMCs, obtained at surgery. The source of this sequence is a male donor with early-stage non-small cell lung cancer. The chain recombines TRBV5-5 with TRBJ2-5, with D unclear. CDR3 sequence: CASSGRFGETQYF. CDR3 DNA: TGTGCCAGCAGCGGACGATTCGGGGAGACCCAGTACTTC.